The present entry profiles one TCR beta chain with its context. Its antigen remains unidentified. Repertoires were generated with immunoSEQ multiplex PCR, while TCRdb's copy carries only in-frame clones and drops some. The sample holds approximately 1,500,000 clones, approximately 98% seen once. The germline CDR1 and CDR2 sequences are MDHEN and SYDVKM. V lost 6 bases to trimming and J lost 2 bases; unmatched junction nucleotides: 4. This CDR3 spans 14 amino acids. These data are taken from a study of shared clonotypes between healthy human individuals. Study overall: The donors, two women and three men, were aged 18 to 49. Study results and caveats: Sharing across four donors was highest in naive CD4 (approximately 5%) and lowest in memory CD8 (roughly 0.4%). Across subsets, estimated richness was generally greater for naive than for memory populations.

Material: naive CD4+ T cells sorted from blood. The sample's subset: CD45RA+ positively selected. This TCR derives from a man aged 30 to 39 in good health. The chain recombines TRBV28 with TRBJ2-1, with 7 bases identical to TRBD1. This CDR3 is CASSEGAAYNEQFF. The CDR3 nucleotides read TGTGCCAGCAGCGAGGGGGCGGCCTACAATGAGCAGTTCTTC.